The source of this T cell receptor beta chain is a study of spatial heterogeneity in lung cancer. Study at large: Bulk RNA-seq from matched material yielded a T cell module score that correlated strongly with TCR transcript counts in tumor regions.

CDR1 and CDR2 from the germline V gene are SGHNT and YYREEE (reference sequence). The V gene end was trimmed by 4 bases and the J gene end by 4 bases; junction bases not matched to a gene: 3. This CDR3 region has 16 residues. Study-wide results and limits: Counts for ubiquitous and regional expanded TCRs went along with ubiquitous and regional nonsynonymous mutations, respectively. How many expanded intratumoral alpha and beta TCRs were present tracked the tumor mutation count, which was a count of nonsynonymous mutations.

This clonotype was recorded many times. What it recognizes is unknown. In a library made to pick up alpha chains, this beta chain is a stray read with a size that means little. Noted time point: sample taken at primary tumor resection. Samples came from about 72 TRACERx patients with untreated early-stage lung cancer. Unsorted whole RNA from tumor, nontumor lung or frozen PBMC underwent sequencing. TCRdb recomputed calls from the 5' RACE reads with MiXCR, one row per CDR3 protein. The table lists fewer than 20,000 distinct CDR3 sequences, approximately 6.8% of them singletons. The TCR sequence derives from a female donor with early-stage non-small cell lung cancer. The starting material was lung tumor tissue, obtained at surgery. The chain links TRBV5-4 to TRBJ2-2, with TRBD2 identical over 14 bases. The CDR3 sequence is CASSPGLAGVTGELFF. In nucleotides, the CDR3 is TGTGCCAGCAGCCCGGGACTAGCGGGGGTCACCGGGGAGCTGTTTTTT.